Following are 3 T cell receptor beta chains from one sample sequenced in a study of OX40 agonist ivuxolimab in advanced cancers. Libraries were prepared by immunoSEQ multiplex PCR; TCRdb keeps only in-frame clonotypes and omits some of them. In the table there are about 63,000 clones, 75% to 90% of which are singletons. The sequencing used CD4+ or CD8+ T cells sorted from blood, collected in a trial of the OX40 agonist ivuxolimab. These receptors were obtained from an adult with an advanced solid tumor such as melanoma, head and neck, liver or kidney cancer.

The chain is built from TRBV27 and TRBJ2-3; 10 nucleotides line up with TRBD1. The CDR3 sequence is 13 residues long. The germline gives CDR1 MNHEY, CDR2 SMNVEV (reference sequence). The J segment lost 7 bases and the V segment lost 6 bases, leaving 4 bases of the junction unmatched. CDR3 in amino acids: CASRWTGGNTQYF. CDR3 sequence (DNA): TGTGCCAGCAGATGGACAGGGGGAAATACGCAGTATTTT.

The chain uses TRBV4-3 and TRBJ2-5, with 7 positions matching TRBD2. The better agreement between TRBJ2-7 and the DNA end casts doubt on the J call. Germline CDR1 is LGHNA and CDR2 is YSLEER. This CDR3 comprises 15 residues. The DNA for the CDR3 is TGCGCCAGCAGCCAAAACCCGGCGGGGGCCTACGAGCAGTACTTC. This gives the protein CASSQNPAGAYEQYF.

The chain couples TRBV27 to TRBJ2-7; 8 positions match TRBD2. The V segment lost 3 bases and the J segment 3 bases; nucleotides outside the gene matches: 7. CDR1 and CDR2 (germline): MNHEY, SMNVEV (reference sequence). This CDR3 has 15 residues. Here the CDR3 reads CASSLRREVLYEQYF. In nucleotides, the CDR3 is TGTGCCAGCAGTTTGAGGCGGGAGGTGCTCTACGAGCAGTACTTC.